This entry is about one T cell receptor beta chain. Methods used by the authors: Scientists estimated how many nucleated cells there were by amplifying reference gene primers. Assay used: immunoSEQ multiplex PCR; TCRdb lists only in-frame clones, some missing. That table gives V, J and clone size, and the DNA gave D and trimming. The sample lists a few hundred thousand clones, around 85% occurring once. The V gene end was trimmed by 0 bases and the J gene end by 12 bases; junction bases not matched to a gene: 9. Looked up from germline, CDR1 is SGHDT and CDR2 is YYEEEE. The CDR3 is 15 residues long. The data derive from a study of blood T cell repertoires in COVID-19. Seattle-derived patients entered the study during active infection and were followed longitudinally.

V usage is TRBV5-6 and J usage is TRBJ2-6; 7 bases line up with TRBD2. The sequenced material came from peripheral blood. The TCR originated in a human donor with COVID-19, enrolled during active disease. The donor label of this sample is uncertain. CDR3 sequence reads: CASSLDPSGGRVLTF. The CDR3 region has the DNA TGTGCCAGCAGCTTGGACCCTAGCGGTGGTCGCGTCCTGACTTTC.